Listed below are T cell receptor beta chains from one sample, sequenced in a study of T cell changes during pregnancy in multiple sclerosis. Produced via immunoSEQ multiplex PCR; TCRdb's table is partial and in-frame only. The sample has roughly 69,000 clones, approximately 90% seen once. The specimen was peripheral blood, collected in the third trimester of pregnancy. The source of these receptors is a female donor with multiple sclerosis, enrolled in a pregnancy study. Each CDR3 is given with its conserved first and last residue. A D gene is named only where the DNA matches it firmly. Size values are once, few and many counts, or a class for expanded clones, and some rows have none.

>14|TRBJ1-4|TRBV28|TRBD1|-
TGTGCCAGCAGTAGACAGGGAAGGGATGAAAAACTGTTTTTT
CASSRQGRDEKLFF
>15|TRBJ2-1|TRBV4-2|-|-
TGTGCCAGCAGCCAGAACAGGGTCCCCTACAATGAGCAGTTCTTC
CASSQNRVPYNEQFF
>13|TRBJ2-5|TRBV18|-|-
TGTGCCAGCTCACCCTCGGGGAGGCAGACCCAGTACTTC
CASSPSGRQTQYF
>15|TRBJ2-1|TRBV19|TRBD2|-
TGTGCCAGTAGTATACCTAGCGGGGGGGCCAATGAGCAGTTCTTC
CASSIPSGGANEQFF
>15|TRBJ2-5|TRBV2|TRBD1|-
TGTGCCAGCAGTCCCCGGGACAGTCCCCAAGAGACCCAGTACTTC
CASSPRDSPQETQYF
>12|TRBJ1-1|TRBV13|-|-
TGTGCCAGCAGCTCCTCGCGCACTGAAGCTTTCTTT
CASSSSRTEAFF
>13|TRBJ2-1|TRBV19|TRBD1|-
TGTGCCAGTAGTAAAAACAGGGGCCATGAGCAGTTCTTC
CASSKNRGHEQFF
>14|TRBJ2-2|TRBV28|TRBD1|-
TGTGCCACCCTCGACAGGGATGACACCGGGGAGCTGTTTTTT
CATLDRDDTGELFF
>13|TRBJ1-1|TRBV6-1|-|-
TGTGCCAGCGGCAGACAGTTGAACACTGAAGCTTTCTTT
CASGRQLNTEAFF
>14|TRBJ2-2|TRBV7-2|-|-
TGTGCCAGCAGCATCTACAGGGTCACCGGGGAGCTGTTTTTT
CASSIYRVTGELFF
>15|TRBJ2-1|TRBV6-1|TRBD2|few
TGTGCCAGCAGTGAAGACAGCGGGAAATACAATGAGCAGTTCTTC
CASSEDSGKYNEQFF
>15|TRBJ2-1|TRBV19|TRBD1|-
TGTGCCAGTAGCCTACAGGGGGTAGCCTACAATGAGCAGTTCTTC
CASSLQGVAYNEQFF
>17|TRBJ1-1|TRBV29-1|-|-
TGCAGCGTTGAAGATTTTAGGACAGATTCGTGGAACACTGAAGCTTTCTTT
CSVEDFRTDSWNTEAFF
>14|TRBJ1-2|TRBV11-2|TRBD1|-
TGTGCCAGCAGCTTACAGGGGGCCGGGTATGGCTACACCTTC
CASSLQGAGYGYTF
>13|TRBJ1-2|TRBV30|-|-
TGTGCCTCCCAGGGGAAAGGTGGCTATGGCTACACCTTC
CASQGKGGYGYTF